This passage covers 19 T cell receptor beta chains from one sample sequenced in a study of breast tumors, draining lymph nodes, adjacent tissues. From the multiplex PCR reads, TCRdb called clonotypes with MiXCR, one entry per CDR3 protein. The sample lists 9,000 to 15,000 distinct CDR3 sequences, around 34% seen once, with just over 14% in the top ten. The source material was breast tumor tissue. The source of these receptors is a female donor with breast cancer. Some clones in this sample may be carry-over from other donors' samples.

This clonotype occurred many times. The chain links TRBV27 to TRBJ2-1, with unresolved D. The germline V gene encodes CDR1 MNHEY and CDR2 SMNVEV (reference sequence). The V gene lost 2 bases and the J gene lost 8 bases, with 13 bases spanning the gap. The CDR3 has 14 amino acids. CDR3 DNA sequence: TGTGCCAGCAGTTTAGGGGAAAACCGATATGAGCAGTTCTTC. This translates into CASSLGENRYEQFF.

This clonotype was recorded many times. The J gene is TRBJ2-5, the V gene TRBV2; a weak D match, TRBD2 (6 bases). The V end was cut by 5 bases, the J end by 5 bases, with 12 bases between. This CDR3 is 13 amino acids long. Germline V gene lookup returns CDR1 SNHLY and CDR2 FYNNEI. The CDR3 nucleotides are TGTGCCAGCAGTCGGGAGATTGGGGAGACCCAGTACTTC. This sequence encodes CASSREIGETQYF.

This clonotype was recorded many times. The chain couples TRBV7-6 to TRBJ2-5; 8 bases agree with TRBD2. After removal of 7 bases from V and 2 bases from J, the junction contained 12 bases not matched to a gene. The CDR3 is 16 residues long. Germline-derived CDR1 and CDR2 are SGHVS and FNYEAQ. CDR3 protein: CASTKKAGGLQETQYF. DNA of the CDR3: TGTGCCAGCACCAAGAAGGCGGGGGGTCTACAAGAGACCCAGTACTTC.

At least ten counts were recorded for this clonotype. A much larger clone differs by one base, so this may be a read error. This chain links TRBV29-1 with TRBJ1-3, with a possible D match to TRBD1 (6 bases). This CDR3 region has 16 residues. V gave up 0 bases and J gave up 1 base, with 13 bases separating them. Germline V CDR1 and CDR2: SQVTM, ANQGSEA. As DNA, the CDR3 is TGCAGCGTTGAAGATCGCAGCAGGGGTTCTGGAAACACCATATATTTT. This sequence encodes CSVEDRSRGSGNTIYF.

The chain couples TRBV7-8 to TRBJ2-3; 14 positions agree with TRBD2. V shed 5 bases and J 4 bases; nucleotides not matched to a gene: 5. CDR1 and CDR2 from the germline V gene are SGHVS and FQNEAQ. The CDR3 contains 16 residues. CDR3: CASSGTSGGRADTQYF. CDR3 sequence (DNA): TGTGCCAGCAGCGGGACTAGCGGGGGCCGAGCAGATACGCAGTATTTT.

This clonotype is termed medium-sized. V gene TRBV20-1 combines with J gene TRBJ2-1; 8 nucleotides match TRBD2. The CDR3 spans 16 residues. Trimming cost V 6 bases and J 2 bases; bases outside gene matches: 12. The germline V gene has CDR1 DFQATT and CDR2 SNEGSKA (reference sequence). CDR3 sequence reads: CSALRALAGTYNEQFF. In DNA form, the CDR3 reads TGCAGTGCCCTAAGAGCGCTAGCGGGCACCTACAATGAGCAGTTCTTC.

This clonotype appeared many times. The rearrangement uses TRBV27 and TRBJ1-4, with D possibly being TRBD1 (6 bases). The CDR3 is 12 amino acids. Trimming took off 6 bases at V and 6 bases at J, with 8 bases between the two ends. The germline V gene encodes CDR1 MNHEY and CDR2 SMNVEV (reference sequence). CDR3: CASRYRDEKLFF. Here the CDR3 DNA reads TGTGCCAGCAGATACAGGGATGAAAAACTGTTTTTT.

This clonotype was seen repeatedly, ten times or more. A read error may account for a junction end that differs from germline. The V call is TRBV7-2, the J call TRBJ2-1; the D gene could be TRBD1 or TRBD2 (5 bases each). Per germline, CDR1 SGHTA and CDR2 FQGNSA. The CDR3 covers 13 residues. The CDR3 region has the DNA TGTGCCAGCAGCTTAGCGAGGGGCAATAAGCAGTTCTTC. Amino acid sequence: CASSLARGNKQFF.

This clonotype qualifies as medium-sized. The J gene is TRBJ2-7, the V gene TRBV20-1, with 11 bases aligning to TRBD2. With V trimmed by 5 bases and J by 3 bases, 9 bases remained unmatched. The germline gives CDR1 DFQATT, CDR2 SNEGSKA (reference sequence). The CDR3 spans 15 residues. The CDR3: CSAGQTSGVDYEQYF. For the CDR3, the DNA is TGCAGTGCTGGCCAGACTAGCGGGGTCGACTACGAGCAGTACTTC.

This clonotype was seen many times. The gene calls are TRBV19 and TRBJ2-7; maybe TRBD2 (6 bases). The V end was cut by 3 bases, the J end by 2 bases, with 11 bases between. The CDR3 runs 14 residues. Per germline, CDR1 LNHDA and CDR2 SQIVND (reference sequence). The CDR3 here is CASSMGGNAYEQYF. CDR3 nucleotide sequence: TGTGCCAGTAGTATGGGCGGGAATGCCTACGAGCAGTACTTC.

Ten or more counts support this clonotype. The chain has TRBV3-1 and TRBJ1-5; D gene ambiguous. V lost 1 base, J lost 0 bases, and 19 bases lay in between. CDR3 length: 19 residues. The germline V gene has CDR1 LGHDT and CDR2 YNNKEL (reference sequence). The CDR3 spells CASSQGWGIGRHSNQPQHF. The DNA of the CDR3 is TGTGCCAGCAGCCAAGGGTGGGGTATCGGGCGCCATAGCAATCAGCCCCAGCATTTT.

This clonotype was seen at least ten times. V is TRBV12-3 or TRBV12-4 and J is TRBJ2-3; a possible D gene is TRBD2 (5 bases). This CDR3 has 13 residues. Trimming took 7 bases from V and 0 from J, leaving 8 bases between them. This chain's CDR3 is CASTGDSTDTQYF. The CDR3 nucleotides read TGTGCCAGCACCGGGGATAGCACAGATACGCAGTATTTT.

This clonotype was picked up many times. At one boundary the junction diverges from the germline segment, which might be a read error. This chain connects TRBV7-8 to TRBJ1-4; 9 nucleotides match TRBD1. CDR3 size: 16 residues. The germline gives CDR1 SGHVS, CDR2 FQNEAQ. The CDR3 is CASSTEPQGANEKLFF. In DNA, the CDR3 is TGTGCCAGCAGCACCGAACCACAGGGGGCTAACGAAAAACTGTTTTTT.

This clonotype has a count of ten or more. V is TRBV7-3 and J is TRBJ2-3; 10 nucleotides line up with TRBD2. The CDR3 extends over 15 amino acids. The germline V gene has CDR1 SGHTA and CDR2 FQGTGA. The junction had 3 bases not matched to a gene; V was cut back by 5 bases and J by 1 base. CDR3 protein: CASSLGLAGTDTQYF. DNA of the CDR3: TGTGCCAGCAGCCTAGGACTAGCGGGCACAGATACGCAGTATTTT. Drawing the rest from reference TRBV7-3 and TRBJ2-3, the complete variable domain is GAGVSQTPSNKVTEKGKYVELRCDPISGHTALYWYRQSLGQGPEFLIYFQGTGAADDSGLPNDRFFAVRPEGSVSTLKIQRTERGDSAVYLCASSLGLAGTDTQYFGPGTRLTVL.

Notes on this clonotype: The missing conserved phenylalanine or tryptophan at the end of this CDR3 makes a read error likely. It is unclear where the CDR3 begins or ends on the DNA, so no DNA is shown, and the CDR3 is as TCRdb lists it. The J gene is TRBJ2-1, the V gene TRBV20-1; the table's D call, TRBD2, was not checked against the DNA. The CDR3 extends over 15 residues, inclusive of both ends. Germline values: CDR1 DFQATT, CDR2 SNEGSKA (reference sequence). The CDR3 loop is CSARQLGLDYNEQSL.

In this sample, this clonotype is hyperexpanded. CDR3 nucleotide sequence: TGTGCCATCAGTGAGTCAGCTAACTATGGCTACACCTTC. Amino acid sequence: CAISESANYGYTF. This sequence joins TRBV10-3 and TRBJ1-2; D unclear. Germline V gene lookup returns CDR1 ENHRY and CDR2 SYGVKD. CDR3 size: 13 residues. Deletions cut 0 bases from V and 0 bases from J, with 2 bases between.

The table lists this clonotype with many counts. This rearrangement joins TRBV11-2 to TRBJ2-5; D might be TRBD1 (6 bases). The CDR3 has 17 residues. Germline assignment: CDR1 SGHAT and CDR2 FQNNGV. Trimming removed 2 bases from V and 0 bases from J, with 16 bases in between. CDR3 residues: CASSLRFPGEYQETQYF. The CDR3 DNA sequence: TGTGCCAGCAGCTTACGGTTTCCAGGGGAGTACCAAGAGACCCAGTACTTC.

There are a few counts of this clonotype. As DNA, the CDR3 is TGTGCCAGCAGCTTATCCAGACAGGGGGCAGCCTACGAGCAGTACTTC. It is translated as CASSLSRQGAAYEQYF. The chain couples TRBV7-9 to TRBJ2-7; TRBD1 aligns across 10 bases. The germline V gene has CDR1 SEHNR and CDR2 FQNEAQ (reference sequence). The CDR3 extends over 16 amino acids. With 2 bases clipped from V and 2 bases from J, the junction kept 6 bases outside the gene matches.

This chain uses TRBV5-4 with TRBJ2-5; TRBD1 agrees at 8 bases. CDR3 length: 16 amino acids. The germline V gene encodes CDR1 SGHNT and CDR2 YYREEE (reference sequence). Trimming at V came to 4 bases and at J to 5 bases, leaving 13 bases not matched to a gene. The CDR3 here is CASSPTAAGGAETQYF. DNA for the CDR3: TGTGCCAGCAGCCCCACAGCGGCAGGGGGCGCGGAGACCCAGTACTTC.